Following are 21 T cell receptor beta chains from one sample sequenced in a study of CD8 T cells in Susac syndrome. Reverse transcription of about 0.5 to 1 ug RNA was carried out with random hexamers. TCRdb itself ran the immunoSEQ multiplex PCR reads through MiXCR, one entry per CDR3 protein. The profile covers a few hundred thousand distinct CDR3 sequences, with over 75% appearing a single time and less than 0.2% taken by the ten largest. Source material: CD8+ T cells from PBMCs. The receptors shown here come from a human donor with multiple sclerosis.

The rearrangement uses TRBV4-1 and TRBJ2-5, with D hard to call. CDR3 size: 12 residues. Trimming took 0 bases from V and 10 from J, leaving 9 bases between them. Germline CDR1 is MGHRA and CDR2 is YSYEKL. In DNA, the CDR3 is TGCGCCAGCAGCCAAGACTATTCCCTCCAGTACTTC. It encodes CASSQDYSLQYF.

This clonotype was picked up one time. The rearrangement links TRBV6-8 to TRBJ2-7, with D possibly being TRBD2 (6 bases). V lost 9 bases and J lost 1, with 19 bases in between. The CDR3 totals 15 residues. Germline loops: CDR1 MNHGY, CDR2 SAAAGT. The CDR3 protein is CARASRGKGSYEQYF. In DNA form, the CDR3 reads TGTGCCAGGGCCTCACGGGGGAAGGGGTCCTACGAGCAGTACTTC.

The chain joins TRBV19 to TRBJ2-7; no clear D. Trimming removed 5 bases at V and 0 bases at J, with 8 bases between. This CDR3 region has 13 residues. The germline V gene encodes CDR1 LNHDA and CDR2 SQIVND (reference sequence). The CDR3 sequence is CASSEWDSYEQYF. Written as DNA, the CDR3 is TGTGCCAGTAGTGAATGGGACTCCTACGAGCAGTACTTC. Full variable domain (missing parts from reference TRBV19 and TRBJ2-7): DGGITQSPKYLFRKEGQNVTLSCEQNLNHDAMYWYRQDPGQGLRLIYYSQIVNDFQKGDIAEGYSVSREKKESFPLTVTSAQKNPTAFYLCASSEWDSYEQYFGPGTRLTVT.

The rearrangement uses TRBV15 and TRBJ1-5; the D is unclear. CDR3 length: 13 residues. V lost 5 bases and J 7 bases, leaving 12 bases between the germline ends. Germline V CDR1 and CDR2: LNHNV, YYDKDF (reference sequence). CDR3 in amino acids: CATSLTQGQPQHF. CDR3 bases: TGTGCCACCAGCTTGACCCAAGGGCAGCCCCAGCATTTT. Combining the CDR3 with reference TRBV15 and TRBJ1-5 gives the whole variable domain DAMVIQNPRYQVTQFGKPVTLSCSQTLNHNVMYWYQQKSSQAPKLLFHYYDKDFNNEADTPDNFQSRRPNTSFCFLDIRSPGLGDTAMYLCATSLTQGQPQHFGDGTRLSIL.

J is TRBJ2-7 and V is TRBV28; D possibly corresponds to TRBD1 (5 bases). Germline V CDR1 and CDR2: MDHEN, SYDVKM. The CDR3 totals 15 residues. Trimming shortened V by 6 bases and J by 3 bases, and 18 bases separated the two germline ends. CDR3 in amino acids: CASRDSQFRGYEQYF. In DNA form, the CDR3 reads TGTGCCAGCAGAGACTCCCAGTTTAGGGGCTACGAGCAGTACTTC.

The rearrangement uses TRBV6-2 or TRBV6-3 and TRBJ2-5; D possibly matches TRBD1 or TRBD2 (7 bases each). V lost 6 bases and J 5 bases, leaving 16 bases between the germline ends. The CDR3 consists of 14 residues. Germline V gene sequence: CDR1 MNHEY, CDR2 SVGEGT. The CDR3 bases are TGTGCCAGCAGGCCCCCCCAGGGGGGGGAGACCCAGTACTTC. It encodes CASRPPQGGETQYF.

This CDR3 is CASSLIPSYEQYF. The CDR3 DNA reads TGTGCCAGCAGCTTGATACCCTCCTACGAGCAGTACTTC. The chain carries TRBV5-4 and TRBJ2-7; D is undetermined. Trimming cost V 1 base and J 0 bases, with 5 bases left between them. CDR1 is SGHNT, CDR2 YYREEE, per germline (reference sequence). The CDR3 loop spans 13 amino acids. Complete variable domain (other parts from reference TRBV5-4 and TRBJ2-7): ETGVTQSPTHLIKTRGQQVTLRCSSQSGHNTVSWYQQALGQGPQFIFQYYREEENGRGNFPPRFSGLQFPNYSSELNVNALELDDSALYLCASSLIPSYEQYFGPGTRLTVT.

The gene calls are TRBV4-1 and TRBJ2-1, with 8 bases identical to TRBD2. The ends lost 3 bases at V and 3 bases at J; junction bases unmatched: 1. This CDR3 has 14 residues. The germline V gene has CDR1 MGHRA and CDR2 YSYEKL. CDR3 loop: CASSQAGGYNEQFF. As DNA, the CDR3 is TGCGCCAGCAGCCAGGCGGGGGGCTACAATGAGCAGTTCTTC.

The J gene is TRBJ2-7, the V gene TRBV27; no clear D. The germline CDR1 and CDR2 sequences are MNHEY and SMNVEV (reference sequence). V lost 3 bases, J lost 0 bases, and 9 bases lay in between. CDR3 length: 14 amino acids. CDR3 region: CASSFRSSSYEQYF. Here the CDR3 DNA reads TGTGCCAGCAGTTTCCGCAGTAGCTCCTACGAGCAGTACTTC.

The rearrangement uses TRBV9 and TRBJ2-7; 12 bases are a match to TRBD2. The V and J ends lost 0 bases and 8 bases, in that order; junction bases with no gene match: 6. Germline CDR1 SGDLS, CDR2 YYNGEE. The CDR3 covers 15 residues. CDR3 in amino acids: CASSVGTSGNGQQYF. The CDR3 nucleotides are TGTGCCAGCAGCGTAGGGACTAGCGGGAATGGTCAGCAGTACTTC.

The CDR3 nucleotides are TGTGCCAGCAGTGATAGGGCCGTTGGCTACAATGAGCAGTTCTTC. As protein: CASSDRAVGYNEQFF. V is TRBV2 and J is TRBJ2-1; D is ambiguous. The germline V gene encodes CDR1 SNHLY and CDR2 FYNNEI. This CDR3 has 15 amino acids. V lost 3 bases and J 3 bases, leaving 12 bases between the germline ends.

The gene calls are TRBV2 and TRBJ2-7; weak D call: TRBD2 (6 bases). The germline V and J ends were trimmed by 3 bases and 5 bases, with 8 bases remaining between them. Germline values: CDR1 SNHLY, CDR2 FYNNEI. The length of the CDR3 is 12 residues. Here the CDR3 reads CASSDGRDEQYF. The DNA of the CDR3 is TGTGCCAGCAGTGACGGGAGAGACGAGCAGTACTTC.

This chain connects TRBV27 to TRBJ2-1; the D gene could be TRBD1 or TRBD2 (5 bases each). V lost 3 bases and J lost 10, with 16 bases in between. CDR3 length equals 14 residues. The germline V gene encodes CDR1 MNHEY and CDR2 SMNVEV (reference sequence). CDR3 nucleotides: TGTGCCAGCAGTTTCAGAGGAGAGGGGAAAGAGCAGTTCTTC. Amino acid sequence: CASSFRGEGKEQFF.

J is TRBJ2-7 and V is TRBV7-9; the D is unclear. Germline loops: CDR1 SEHNR, CDR2 FQNEAQ (reference sequence). The CDR3 contains 12 residues. V gave up 2 bases and J gave up 6 bases, with 8 bases separating them. CDR3 sequence (DNA): TGTGCCAGCAGCTTATTCGACGGCGAGCAGTACTTC. Its protein is CASSLFDGEQYF.

The V gene is TRBV29-1, the J gene TRBJ1-1, with a weak D call TRBD1 (5 bases). Germline CDR1 is SQVTM and CDR2 is ANQGSEA. V gave up 3 bases and J gave up 0 bases, with 8 bases separating them. This CDR3 is 13 amino acids long. The CDR3 loop reads CSVDRGLNTEAFF. The CDR3 coding sequence is TGCAGCGTTGATAGGGGTCTGAACACTGAAGCTTTCTTT.

The V and J genes are TRBV11-2 and TRBJ2-5; unclear D gene. Germline V gene data show CDR1 as SGHAT and CDR2 as FQNNGV. Trimming left V 5 bases short and J 4 bases short, with 17 bases between. CDR3 size: 15 residues. CDR3 sequence reads: CASSPSEGAVETQYF. In DNA, the CDR3 is TGTGCCAGCAGCCCCTCTGAAGGAGCCGTAGAGACCCAGTACTTC.

Of note for this clonotype: One end of the junction does not line up with germline, which may come from a read error. The chain is built from TRBV9 and TRBJ2-1; 9 bases map to TRBD2. CDR1 and CDR2 (germline): SGDLS, YYNGEE. The CDR3 spans 16 residues. The CDR3 protein is CACSAQAGGILNEQFF. The CDR3 nucleotides are TGTGCCTGCAGCGCTCAAGCGGGGGGCATATTAAATGAGCAGTTCTTC.

The V and J genes are TRBV2 and TRBJ2-1, with TRBD2 identical over 8 bases. In germline, CDR1 is SNHLY, CDR2 FYNNEI. The V gene end was trimmed by 2 bases and the J gene end by 0 bases; junction bases not matched to a gene: 3. The CDR3 is 16 amino acids. The CDR3, as DNA: TGTGCCAGCAGTGAATGGCGGGGGGACTCCTACAATGAGCAGTTCTTC. Translation gives CASSEWRGDSYNEQFF. The variable domain in full, with the rest retrieved from reference TRBV2 and TRBJ2-1, is EPEVTQTPSHQVTQMGQEVILRCVPISNHLYFYWYRQILGQKVEFLVSFYNNEISEKSEIFDDQFSVERPDGSNFTLKIRSTKLEDSAMYFCASSEWRGDSYNEQFFGPGTRLTVL.

V gene TRBV30 combines with J gene TRBJ1-5; 12 bases fit TRBD1. The CDR3 sequence is 14 residues long. Germline loops: CDR1 GTSNPN, CDR2 SVGIG (reference sequence). The V segment lost 5 bases and the J segment 6 bases; nucleotides outside the gene matches: 5. The CDR3 DNA reads as TGTGCCTGGGGGGGACAGGGGGCGCGTCAGCCCCAGCATTTT. This gives the protein CAWGGQGARQPQHF.

The genes are TRBV20-1 and TRBJ2-1; D unclear. V gave up 3 bases and J gave up 5 bases, with 5 bases separating them. Looked up from germline, CDR1 is DFQATT and CDR2 is SNEGSKA (reference sequence). This CDR3 region has 11 residues. The CDR3 DNA sequence: TGCAGTGCTAGCGTAAACAATGAGCAGTTCTTC. Its translation is CSASVNNEQFF.

This chain connects TRBV29-1 to TRBJ2-2; TRBD1 aligns across 8 bases. CDR1 SQVTM and CDR2 ANQGSEA come from the germline V gene. The CDR3 totals 17 residues. Unmatched junction bases numbered 11, after V lost 4 bases and J lost 1 base. This CDR3 is CSVAWLWGTGNTGELFF. The CDR3 DNA reads as TGCAGCGTTGCTTGGCTGTGGGGGACAGGGAACACCGGGGAGCTGTTTTTT.